Following are 28 T cell receptor beta chains from one sample sequenced in a study of cytomegalovirus exposure and HLA in healthy donors. PCR amplification relied on 60 Vbeta primers (plus 13 Jbeta primers). Only in-frame clones appear in the TCRdb table, and some are missing; sequencing was by immunoSEQ multiplex PCR. Counted here are 250,000 to 350,000 clones, around 86% occurring once; the ten biggest clones make up 3.5% to 4%. Source material: PBMCs. The receptors were gathered from a man aged 35 to 55 in good health and CMV-seropositive.

V is TRBV7-2 and J is TRBJ2-7; 8 bases agree with TRBD1. This CDR3 region has 14 residues. Germline V gene data show CDR1 as SGHTA and CDR2 as FQGNSA. V gave up 5 bases and J gave up 3 bases; unmatched junction bases: 6. The CDR3 loop reads CASSVTGVGYEQYF. As DNA, the CDR3 is TGTGCCAGCAGCGTGACAGGGGTCGGCTACGAGCAGTACTTC.

The gene calls are TRBV4-1 and TRBJ1-4, with a possible D match to TRBD1 (6 bases). From germline, CDR1 is MGHRA and CDR2 YSYEKL. There are 16 residues in the CDR3. The germline V and J ends were trimmed by 4 bases and 7 bases, with 19 bases remaining between them. CDR3 loop: CASSRLGGGLGEKLFF. The CDR3 DNA follows: TGCGCCAGCAGCCGCCTGGGCGGGGGGCTGGGTGAAAAACTGTTTTTT.

The V gene is TRBV7-3, the J gene TRBJ1-5; 9 nucleotides line up with TRBD1. The germline gives CDR1 SGHTA, CDR2 FQGTGA. Trimming took 5 bases from V and 2 from J; bases not matched to a gene: 4. This CDR3 has 15 residues. This CDR3 is CASSQGQGGNQPQHF. The DNA for the CDR3 is TGTGCCAGCAGCCAGGGACAGGGAGGCAATCAGCCCCAGCATTTT. The entire variable domain, with the rest obtained from reference TRBV7-3 and TRBJ1-5, is as follows: GAGVSQTPSNKVTEKGKYVELRCDPISGHTALYWYRQSLGQGPEFLIYFQGTGAADDSGLPNDRFFAVRPEGSVSTLKIQRTERGDSAVYLCASSQGQGGNQPQHFGDGTRLSIL.

CDR3 in amino acids: CASSLMAGGQPQHF. CDR3 DNA sequence: TGTGCCAGCAGTTTAATGGCAGGGGGTCAGCCCCAGCATTTT. The chain has TRBV27 and TRBJ1-5; 7 bases agree with TRBD1. Germline V lookup: CDR1 MNHEY, CDR2 SMNVEV (reference sequence). V was pared by 2 bases and J by 6 bases, with 4 bases of the junction left unmatched. The CDR3 is 14 amino acids.

This clone has only a few counts. The V and J genes are TRBV5-4 and TRBJ2-7; 7 bases map to TRBD2. Per germline, CDR1 SGHNT and CDR2 YYREEE (reference sequence). The CDR3 contains 16 residues. V was pared by 4 bases and J by 0 bases, with 10 bases of the junction left unmatched. The CDR3 is CASSNPSGAPSYEQYF. The CDR3 bases are TGTGCCAGCAGCAATCCTAGCGGAGCCCCCTCCTACGAGCAGTACTTC.

The chain carries TRBV11-2 and TRBJ1-4, with a possible D match to TRBD1 (5 bases). With 8 bases removed from V and 4 bases from J, the gap between germline ends came to 11 bases. The CDR3 is 13 residues long. Germline-derived CDR1 and CDR2 are SGHAT and FQNNGV. The CDR3 spells CASGANLNEKLFF. The DNA of the CDR3 is TGTGCCAGCGGGGCGAATCTTAATGAAAAACTGTTTTTT. Combining the CDR3 with reference TRBV11-2 and TRBJ1-4 gives the whole variable domain EAGVAQSPRYKIIEKRQSVAFWCNPISGHATLYWYQQILGQGPKLLIQFQNNGVVDDSQLPKDRFSAERLKGVDSTLKIQPAKLEDSAVYLCASGANLNEKLFFGSGTQLSVL.

The chain couples TRBV27 to TRBJ1-1; 12 nucleotides match TRBD1. J gave up 4 bases and V 5 bases, and 8 bases lay outside the gene matches. Germline V lookup: CDR1 MNHEY, CDR2 SMNVEV (reference sequence). The CDR3 is made up of 16 amino acids. CDR3 amino acids: CASSPGTGGAGTEAFF. For the CDR3, the DNA is TGTGCCAGCAGTCCCGGGACAGGGGGCGCAGGCACTGAAGCTTTCTTT.

V gene TRBV6-5 combines with J gene TRBJ2-5; TRBD2 matches 10 bases. The CDR3 runs to 14 residues. Trimming cost V 6 bases and J 5 bases; bases outside gene matches: 6. Germline CDR1 reads MNHEY; CDR2 reads SVGAGI. CDR3 nucleotides: TGTGCCAGCAGCCCTAGCGGGAGTTGGGAGACCCAGTACTTC. Its translation is CASSPSGSWETQYF.

CDR3 DNA: TGTGCCAGCAGTACACTCGGGACAGTGTCCTCCTACGAGCAGTACTTC. It is translated as CASSTLGTVSSYEQYF. This chain uses TRBV27 with TRBJ2-7; 7 nucleotides line up with TRBD1. Trimming took 5 bases from V and 0 from J; bases not matched to a gene: 10. The CDR3 is 16 amino acids. CDR1 and CDR2 from the germline V gene are MNHEY and SMNVEV (reference sequence).

The chain joins TRBV19 to TRBJ2-3; D possibly corresponds to TRBD2 (6 bases). The germline V gene encodes CDR1 LNHDA and CDR2 SQIVND (reference sequence). CDR3 length: 12 residues. Trimming stripped 4 bases from V and 8 bases from J, with 10 bases between. In DNA form, the CDR3 reads TGTGCCAGTAGTAGGGACTCGAGTACGCAGTATTTT. Protein product: CASSRDSSTQYF.

This clone was picked up one time. This chain connects TRBV7-9 to TRBJ2-7, with D maybe TRBD1 (5 bases). Germline V gene lookup returns CDR1 SEHNR and CDR2 FQNEAQ (reference sequence). With 0 bases removed from V and 4 bases from J, the gap between germline ends came to 10 bases. The CDR3 is made up of 14 amino acids. The CDR3, as DNA: TGTGCCAGCAGCTTAGCGGGGCCCGAGTACGAGCAGTACTTC. Amino acids: CASSLAGPEYEQYF.

The chain carries TRBV29-1 and TRBJ2-3; D may be TRBD2 (5 bases). This CDR3 region has 12 residues. Germline V gene lookup returns CDR1 SQVTM and CDR2 ANQGSEA. V was pared by 3 bases and J by 6 bases, with 10 bases between. The CDR3 protein is CSVETGSDTQYF. The CDR3 DNA reads TGCAGCGTTGAGACGGGGTCGGATACGCAGTATTTT.

The V call is TRBV25-1, the J call TRBJ2-7, with 8 bases fitting TRBD1. This CDR3 is built from 14 residues. J lost 3 bases, V lost 4 bases, and 5 bases had no gene match. The germline CDR1 and CDR2 sequences are MGHDK and SYGVNS. This CDR3 reads CASSAGQGIYEQYF. CDR3 nucleotide sequence: TGTGCCAGCAGTGCAGGACAGGGTATCTACGAGCAGTACTTC.

V is TRBV7-9 and J is TRBJ2-3; 11 bases match TRBD1. Losses at the gene ends were 3 bases for V and 5 bases for J; bases not matched to a gene: 10. The CDR3 covers 17 residues. The germline CDR1 and CDR2 sequences are SEHNR and FQNEAQ (reference sequence). The CDR3: CASSLGTGGFRGDTQYF. CDR3 in DNA: TGTGCCAGCAGCTTGGGGACAGGGGGTTTTCGCGGAGATACGCAGTATTTT.

In nucleotides, the CDR3 is TGTGCCAGCAGCAGAGAGACAGTGAGCTCCTACGAGCAGTACTTC. It encodes CASSRETVSSYEQYF. This chain joins TRBV6-5 and TRBJ2-7; maybe TRBD1 (5 bases). Looked up from germline, CDR1 is MNHEY and CDR2 is SVGAGI. V lost 6 bases and J 0 bases, leaving 15 bases between the germline ends. The CDR3 consists of 15 residues.

This clone appeared a few times. The chain recombines TRBV4-3 with TRBJ1-1; TRBD1 matches 8 bases. The CDR3 loop spans 14 amino acids. V was clipped by 4 bases and J by 5 bases; unmatched bases: 6. Germline V gives CDR1 LGHNA, CDR2 YSLEER. The CDR3 bases are TGCGCCAGCAGCCCTTCTGACAGGGGAACTGAAGCTTTCTTT. Translation: CASSPSDRGTEAFF.

This chain connects TRBV7-2 to TRBJ2-5; the D gene is possibly TRBD1 (5 bases). CDR1 and CDR2 (germline): SGHTA, FQGNSA. Trimming removed 4 bases from V and 0 bases from J, with 9 bases in between. The CDR3 has 14 amino acids. The DNA for the CDR3 is TGTGCCAGCAGCTGGGCAGGGAACCAAGAGACCCAGTACTTC. Translated, it gives CASSWAGNQETQYF.

The rearrangement uses TRBV27 and TRBJ2-3; D gene ambiguous. Germline-derived CDR1 and CDR2 are MNHEY and SMNVEV (reference sequence). The CDR3 runs 14 residues. Trimming took off 6 bases at V and 6 bases at J, with 16 bases between the two ends. CDR3 nucleotide sequence: TGTGCCAGCAGCCGGGTCGCTGGAATGGATACGCAGTATTTT. Protein product: CASSRVAGMDTQYF.

The chain has TRBV9 and TRBJ2-1, with 7 bases matching TRBD2. Trimming cost V 3 bases and J 1 base; bases outside gene matches: 13. The CDR3 totals 18 residues. CDR1 is SGDLS, CDR2 YYNGEE, per germline. CDR3 in amino acids: CASSADGTGRSSYNEQFF. The CDR3 DNA reads TGTGCCAGCAGCGCTGATGGGACCGGGAGGTCGTCCTACAATGAGCAGTTCTTC. Full variable domain (outside the CDR3, taken from reference TRBV9 and TRBJ2-1): DSGVTQTPKHLITATGQRVTLRCSPRSGDLSVYWYQQSLDQGLQFLIQYYNGEERAKGNILERFSAQQFPDLHSELNLSSLELGDSALYFCASSADGTGRSSYNEQFFGPGTRLTVL.

CDR3 sequence (DNA): TGTGCCAGCAGCTCGGGACAGGCTGCCTACGAGCAGTACTTC. Its translation: CASSSGQAAYEQYF. V gene TRBV5-4 combines with J gene TRBJ2-5, with 8 bases aligning to TRBD1. The J call may be faulty, since TRBJ2-7 better matches the DNA end. The V gene's germline CDR1 is SGHNT and CDR2 YYREEE (reference sequence). The CDR3 runs to 14 residues.

The V and J genes are TRBV29-1 and TRBJ2-1; weak D call: TRBD2 (7 bases). The CDR3 runs to 13 residues. CDR1 SQVTM and CDR2 ANQGSEA come from the germline V gene. With 7 bases removed from V and 1 base from J, the gap between germline ends came to 11 bases. CDR3 region: CSEGGESYNEQFF. The DNA for the CDR3 is TGCAGCGAGGGGGGGGAGTCCTACAATGAGCAGTTCTTC.

The V gene is TRBV4-2, the J gene TRBJ2-1; TRBD2 matches 10 bases. Trimming removed 4 bases from V and 11 bases from J; junction bases left unmatched: 11. Germline V gene data show CDR1 as LGHNA and CDR2 as YNFKEQ. The CDR3 totals 15 residues. CDR3 DNA sequence: TGTGCCAGCAGCCCCGGACTAGCGGAGTCGACCCAGCAGTTCTTC. The encoded protein is CASSPGLAESTQQFF.

CDR3 sequence: CASSISRVGNQPQHF. DNA of the CDR3: TGTGCCAGTAGTATTTCGAGGGTCGGAAATCAGCCCCAGCATTTT. The rearrangement links TRBV19 to TRBJ1-5; D is undetermined. Trimming shortened V by 3 bases and J by 4 bases, and 13 bases separated the two germline ends. CDR1 is LNHDA and CDR2 is SQIVND in the germline V gene (reference sequence). The CDR3 length is 15 residues.

This chain connects TRBV15 to TRBJ2-7, with 8 bases fitting TRBD1. J was trimmed by 2 bases and V by 8 bases; bases with no gene match: 5. The CDR3 sequence is 13 residues long. Per the germline V gene, CDR1 is LNHNV and CDR2 is YYDKDF (reference sequence). CDR3 DNA: TGTGCCACCGGACAGGGCCTTACCTACGAGCAGTACTTC. As protein: CATGQGLTYEQYF.

The chain is built from TRBV7-2 and TRBJ2-3, with a possible D match to TRBD1 (7 bases). Deletions cut 5 bases from V and 6 bases from J, with 12 bases between. The CDR3 is 13 residues long. CDR1 and CDR2 (germline): SGHTA, FQGNSA. The CDR3 reads CASSPQGRDTQYF. The CDR3 DNA sequence: TGTGCCAGCAGCCCACAGGGGAGGGATACGCAGTATTTT.

The genes are TRBV18 and TRBJ2-7, with TRBD2 identical over 15 bases. Germline assignment: CDR1 KGHSH and CDR2 LQKENI. Trimming cost V 2 bases and J 5 bases; bases outside gene matches: 4. The CDR3 runs to 16 residues. The CDR3 DNA follows: TGTGCCAGCTCACCATCAGGACTAGCGGGAGGGCACGAGCAGTACTTC. Translation gives CASSPSGLAGGHEQYF.

This rearrangement joins TRBV7-8 to TRBJ2-7, with a tentative D call TRBD2 (6 bases). The CDR3 loop spans 14 amino acids. With 0 bases removed from V and 9 bases from J, the gap between germline ends came to 15 bases. Germline V gene data show CDR1 as SGHVS and CDR2 as FQNEAQ. The CDR3 bases are TGTGCCAGCAGCTTAGCGCCTAGCGCCCCGATGCAGTACTTC. Amino acid sequence: CASSLAPSAPMQYF. Complete variable domain (other parts from reference TRBV7-8 and TRBJ2-7): GAGVSQSPRYKVAKRGQDVALRCDPISGHVSLFWYQQALGQGPEFLTYFQNEAQLDKSGLPSDRFFAERPEGSVSTLKIQRTQQEDSAVYLCASSLAPSAPMQYFGPGTRLTVT.

The J gene is TRBJ1-1, the V gene TRBV29-1; D not certain. The CDR3 sequence is 13 residues long. V was pared by 6 bases and J by 0 bases, with 11 bases between. Germline-derived CDR1 and CDR2 are SQVTM and ANQGSEA. The CDR3 nucleotides are TGCAGCGTGCCCGGGGTCCTGAACACTGAAGCTTTCTTT. Protein: CSVPGVLNTEAFF.